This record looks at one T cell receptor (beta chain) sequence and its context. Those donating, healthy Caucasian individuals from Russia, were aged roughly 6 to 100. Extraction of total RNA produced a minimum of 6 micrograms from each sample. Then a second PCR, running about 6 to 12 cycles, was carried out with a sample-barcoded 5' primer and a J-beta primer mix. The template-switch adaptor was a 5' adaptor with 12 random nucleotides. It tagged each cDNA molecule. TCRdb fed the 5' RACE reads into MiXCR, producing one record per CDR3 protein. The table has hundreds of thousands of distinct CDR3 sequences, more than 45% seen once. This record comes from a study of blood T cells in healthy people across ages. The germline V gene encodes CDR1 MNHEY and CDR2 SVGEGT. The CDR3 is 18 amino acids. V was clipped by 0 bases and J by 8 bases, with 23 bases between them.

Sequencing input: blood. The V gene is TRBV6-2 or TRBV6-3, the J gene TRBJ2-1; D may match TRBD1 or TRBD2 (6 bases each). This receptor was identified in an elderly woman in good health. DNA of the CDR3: TGTGCCAGCAGTTACTCGATCAAGGGGGGTCGGGTAGGCGATGAGCAGTTCTTC. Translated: CASSYSIKGGRVGDEQFF.